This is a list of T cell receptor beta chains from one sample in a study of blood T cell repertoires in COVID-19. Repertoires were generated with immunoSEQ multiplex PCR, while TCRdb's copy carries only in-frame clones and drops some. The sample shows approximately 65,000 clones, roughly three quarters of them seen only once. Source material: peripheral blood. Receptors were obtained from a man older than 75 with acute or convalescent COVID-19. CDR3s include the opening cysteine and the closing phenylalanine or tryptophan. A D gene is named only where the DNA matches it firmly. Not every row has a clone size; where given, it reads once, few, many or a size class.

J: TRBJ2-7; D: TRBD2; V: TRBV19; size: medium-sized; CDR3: CASSIRETSGDYEQYF; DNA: TGTGCCAGTAGTATTCGGGAGACTAGCGGGGACTACGAGCAGTACTTC
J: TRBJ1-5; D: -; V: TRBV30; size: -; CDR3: CAWTGDSNQPQHF; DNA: TGTGCCTGGACAGGCGATAGCAATCAGCCCCAGCATTTT
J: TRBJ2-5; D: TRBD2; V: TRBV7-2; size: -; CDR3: CASSSGLAGGYETQYF; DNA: TGTGCCAGCAGCTCCGGACTAGCGGGAGGTTATGAGACCCAGTACTTC
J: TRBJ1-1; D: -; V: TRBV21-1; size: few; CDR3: CASRHRGAFF; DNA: TGTGCCAGCAGGCACAGGGGTGCTTTCTTT
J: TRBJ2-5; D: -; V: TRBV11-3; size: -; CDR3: CASSLDSGRSQTQYF; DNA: TGTGCCAGCAGCTTAGATAGCGGCAGGAGCCAGACCCAGTACTTC
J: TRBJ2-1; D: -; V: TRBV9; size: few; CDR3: CASSVDGGGYNEQFF; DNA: TGTGCCAGCAGCGTAGATGGCGGAGGCTACAATGAGCAGTTCTTC
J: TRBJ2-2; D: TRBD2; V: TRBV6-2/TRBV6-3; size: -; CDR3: CASSLTGGSTGELFF; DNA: TGTGCCAGCAGTTTGACGGGAGGATCCACGGGGGAGCTGTTTTTT
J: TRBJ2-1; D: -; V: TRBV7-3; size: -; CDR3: CASSLTANRGYNEQFF; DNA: TGTGCCAGCAGCCTGACGGCCAATCGCGGATACAATGAGCAGTTCTTC
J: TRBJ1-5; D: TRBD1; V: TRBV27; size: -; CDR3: CASSQGGRDNQPQHF; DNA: TGTGCCAGCAGTCAGGGGGGCAGGGACAATCAGCCCCAGCATTTT
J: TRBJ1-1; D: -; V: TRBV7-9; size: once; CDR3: CASSLAGAVLGEAFF; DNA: TGTGCCAGCAGCTTAGCGGGGGCGGTGTTGGGTGAAGCTTTCTTT
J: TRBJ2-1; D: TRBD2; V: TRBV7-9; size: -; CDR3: CASSLPVVAGYNEQFF; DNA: TGTGCCAGCAGCTTACCCGTAGTAGCGGGCTACAATGAGCAGTTCTTC
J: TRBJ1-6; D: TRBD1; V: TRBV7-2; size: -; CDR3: CASSTTGQGSPLHF; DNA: TGTGCCAGCAGCACGACAGGGCAAGGTTCACCCCTCCACTTT
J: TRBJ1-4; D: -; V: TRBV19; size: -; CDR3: CASSRPPNEKLFF; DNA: TGTGCCAGTAGTAGGCCTCCCAATGAAAAACTGTTTTTT
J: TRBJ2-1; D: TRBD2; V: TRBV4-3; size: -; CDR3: CASSQVGGTPSYNEQFF; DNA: TGCGCCAGCAGCCAAGTGGGAGGGACCCCCTCCTACAATGAGCAGTTCTTC
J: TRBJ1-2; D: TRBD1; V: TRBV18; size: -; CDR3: CASSPRGQGANGYTF; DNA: TGTGCCAGCTCACCCCGGGGACAGGGGGCAAATGGCTACACCTTC
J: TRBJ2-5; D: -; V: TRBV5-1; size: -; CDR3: CASSSWEHQETQYF; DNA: TGCGCCAGCAGCTCGTGGGAGCACCAAGAGACCCAGTACTTC
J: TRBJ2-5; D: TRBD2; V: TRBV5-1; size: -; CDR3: CASSLGLANPETQYF; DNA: TGCGCCAGCAGCTTGGGACTAGCGAATCCAGAGACCCAGTACTTC
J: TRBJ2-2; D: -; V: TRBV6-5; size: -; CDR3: CASSPRRENTGELFF; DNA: TGTGCCAGCAGCCCCCGCAGGGAGAACACCGGGGAGCTGTTTTTT
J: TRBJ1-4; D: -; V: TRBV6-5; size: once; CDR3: CASSYRGIEPNEKLFF; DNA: TGTGCCAGCAGCTACCGGGGTATTGAGCCTAATGAAAAACTGTTTTTT
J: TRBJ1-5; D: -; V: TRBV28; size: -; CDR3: CASSLGQGGHQPQHF; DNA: TGTGCCAGCAGTTTAGGCCAGGGAGGCCATCAGCCCCAGCATTTT
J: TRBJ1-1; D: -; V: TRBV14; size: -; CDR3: CASSPKGVVPAEAFF; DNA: TGTGCCAGCAGCCCCAAAGGGGTGGTTCCCGCTGAAGCTTTCTTT
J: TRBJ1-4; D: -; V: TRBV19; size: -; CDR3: CASSIPQGGKLFF; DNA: TGTGCCAGTAGTATACCCCAGGGCGGAAAACTGTTTTTT
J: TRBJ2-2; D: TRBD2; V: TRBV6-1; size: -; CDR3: CASSELRGSGGELFF; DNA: TGTGCCAGCAGTGAATTGCGGGGGTCGGGCGGGGAGCTGTTTTTT
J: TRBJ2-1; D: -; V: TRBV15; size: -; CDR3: CATRHRAGLDNEQFF; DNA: TGTGCCACCAGGCATAGGGCAGGGTTGGACAATGAGCAGTTCTTC
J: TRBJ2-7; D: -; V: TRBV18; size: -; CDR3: CASSPGRIAVYEQYF; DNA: TGTGCCAGCTCACCAGGACGAATAGCGGTCTACGAGCAGTACTTC
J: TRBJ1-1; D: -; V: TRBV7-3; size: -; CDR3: CASSAGDGSEAFF; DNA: TGTGCCAGCAGTGCAGGGGACGGGTCTGAAGCTTTCTTT
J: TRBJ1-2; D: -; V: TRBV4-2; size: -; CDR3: CASSQDLADYGYTF; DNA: TGTGCCAGCAGCCAAGACCTGGCCGACTATGGCTACACCTTC
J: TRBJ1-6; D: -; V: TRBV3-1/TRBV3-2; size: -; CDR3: CASSLGAVSDSPLHF; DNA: TGTGCCAGCAGCCTTGGGGCAGTGAGCGATTCACCCCTCCACTTT
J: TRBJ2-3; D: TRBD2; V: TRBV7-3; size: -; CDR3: CASSPGLAGSFDTQYF; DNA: TGTGCCAGCAGCCCTGGACTAGCGGGGTCTTTTGATACGCAGTATTTT
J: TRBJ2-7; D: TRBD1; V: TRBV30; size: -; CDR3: CAWRDRDSNSYEQYF; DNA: TGTGCCTGGAGGGACAGGGATTCTAACTCCTACGAGCAGTACTTC
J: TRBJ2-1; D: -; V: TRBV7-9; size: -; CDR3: CASSPLTMIGGNEQFF; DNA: TGTGCCAGCAGTCCTCTTACTATGATAGGTGGAAATGAGCAGTTCTTC
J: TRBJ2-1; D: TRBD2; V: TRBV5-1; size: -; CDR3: CASSTLTSGGGNEQFF; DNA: TGCGCCAGCAGCACCTTGACTAGCGGGGGAGGGAATGAGCAGTTCTTC
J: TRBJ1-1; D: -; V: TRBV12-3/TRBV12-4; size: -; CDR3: CASSWAKNTEAFF; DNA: TGTGCCAGCAGCTGGGCCAAGAACACTGAAGCTTTCTTT
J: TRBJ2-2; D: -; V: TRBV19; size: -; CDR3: CASRTGTNTGELFF; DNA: TGTGCCAGTAGGACCGGGACTAACACCGGGGAGCTGTTTTTT
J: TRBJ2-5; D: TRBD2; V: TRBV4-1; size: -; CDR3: CASSQPSGLAGTQETQYF; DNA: TGCGCCAGCAGCCAACCCTCCGGACTAGCGGGGACCCAAGAGACCCAGTACTTC
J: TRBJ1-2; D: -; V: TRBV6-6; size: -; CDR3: CASRDTWEPQGYTF; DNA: TGTGCCAGCAGAGACACATGGGAGCCCCAAGGCTACACCTTC
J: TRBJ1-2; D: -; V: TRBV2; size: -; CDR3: CASRLTGDYGYTF; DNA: TGTGCCAGCAGATTGACAGGCGACTATGGCTACACCTTC
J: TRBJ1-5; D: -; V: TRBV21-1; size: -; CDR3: CASSSQDRANNQPQHF; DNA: TGTGCCAGCAGCTCTCAGGACAGGGCAAACAATCAGCCCCAGCATTTT
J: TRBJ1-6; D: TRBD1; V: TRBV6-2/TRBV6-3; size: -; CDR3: CASSYPQGTNSPLHF; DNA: TGTGCCAGCAGTTACCCACAGGGGACTAATTCACCCCTCCACTTT
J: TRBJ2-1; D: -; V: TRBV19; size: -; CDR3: CASSTGNPRGSEQFF; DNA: TGTGCCAGTAGTACCGGGAACCCCCGCGGTAGTGAGCAGTTCTTC
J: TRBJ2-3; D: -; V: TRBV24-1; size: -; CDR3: CATSDDIVYTDTQYF; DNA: TGTGCCACCAGTGATGATATAGTCTACACAGATACGCAGTATTTT
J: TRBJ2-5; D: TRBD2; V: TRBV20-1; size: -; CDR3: CSASILAGLTTQYF; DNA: TGCAGTGCTAGTATACTAGCGGGGCTTACGACCCAGTACTTC
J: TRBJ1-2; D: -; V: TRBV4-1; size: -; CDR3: CASSPQERDLGGGYTF; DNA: TGCGCCAGCAGCCCCCAAGAACGGGACCTTGGGGGGGGCTACACCTTC
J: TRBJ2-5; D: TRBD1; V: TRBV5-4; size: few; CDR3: CASSFSTGVRETQYF; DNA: TGTGCCAGCAGCTTCTCGACAGGGGTCCGTGAGACCCAGTACTTC
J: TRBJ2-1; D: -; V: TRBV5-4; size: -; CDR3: CASSLSPAGSSYNEQFF; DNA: TGTGCCAGCAGCCTATCCCCTGCGGGATCCTCCTACAATGAGCAGTTCTTC
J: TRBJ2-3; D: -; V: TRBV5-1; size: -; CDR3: CASSRGNPNTQYF; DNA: TGCGCCAGCAGTCGGGGGAACCCCAATACGCAGTATTTT
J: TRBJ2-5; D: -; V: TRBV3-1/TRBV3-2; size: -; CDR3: CASSQDLGVQETQYF; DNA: TGTGCCAGCAGCCAAGATTTGGGAGTACAAGAGACCCAGTACTTC
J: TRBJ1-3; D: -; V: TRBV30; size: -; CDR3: CACPGVPVDTIYF; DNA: TGTGCCTGCCCAGGTGTCCCGGTGGACACCATATATTTT
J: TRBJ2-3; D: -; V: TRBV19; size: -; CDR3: CASSGQSTDTQYF; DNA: TGTGCCAGTAGTGGGCAGAGCACAGATACGCAGTATTTT
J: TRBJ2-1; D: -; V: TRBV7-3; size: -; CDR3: CASSLLWGPDDNEQFF; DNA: TGTGCCAGCAGCTTACTCTGGGGGCCCGACGACAATGAGCAGTTCTTC
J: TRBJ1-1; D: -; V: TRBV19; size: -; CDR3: CASSIHGATEAFF; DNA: TGTGCCAGTAGTATCCATGGGGCGACTGAAGCTTTCTTT
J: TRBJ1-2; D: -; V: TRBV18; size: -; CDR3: CASSPSSQGDYGYTF; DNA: TGTGCCAGCTCACCAAGTTCCCAGGGCGATTATGGCTACACCTTC
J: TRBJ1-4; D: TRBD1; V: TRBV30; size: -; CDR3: CALGGGGEKLFF; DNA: TGTGCCCTTGGAGGGGGCGGAGAAAAACTGTTTTTT
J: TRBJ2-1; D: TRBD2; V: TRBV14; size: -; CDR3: CASSQDLGLAEQFF; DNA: TGTGCCAGCAGCCAAGATCTCGGACTAGCGGAGCAGTTCTTC
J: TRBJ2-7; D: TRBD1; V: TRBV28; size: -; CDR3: CASSTGGGEQYF; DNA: TGTGCCAGCAGTACAGGGGGCGGCGAGCAGTACTTC